This TCR beta chain stems from a study of T cell responses to AZD1222 COVID-19 vaccine (dated by TCRdb to the early 2020s). About the study as a whole: AZD1222 recipients with second doses at about 4 weeks or about 12 weeks were pooled, because spike-specific TCR depth and breadth did not differ between schedules. Enrollment into the trials was organized by age into subgroups of 18-55, 56-69 and 70-plus years, and those subgroups contained roughly 140, 27 and 60 TCR-sequenced participants, respectively. A total of about 250 trial participants underwent TCR sequencing, of whom under 220 had received two doses of AZD1222 and about 26 had received two doses of the MenACWY control vaccine. What the study reported, not specific to this receptor: Epitopes outside the regions mutated in the B.1.351 and B.1.1.7 variants were reportedly recognized by nearly half of the unique spike-specific TCRs. Vaccine-associated CD4 TCRs spanned the whole spike protein, with dominant responses in regions 160-218 and 743-854. Because no day 14 peak-response samples were available, the repertoires could be characterized only after the peak T cell response. Participants were mostly white British and included more females than males, and it was suggested by the authors that clonal diversity may have been underestimated. Spike-specific TCR breadth and depth rose significantly after two AZD1222 doses compared with day 0 and with MenACWY recipients. Conclusions about previously exposed vaccinees were limited because only six AZD1222 recipients were SARS-CoV-2 seropositive at baseline. The 56-69-year group was small, and its depth increase did not reach significance, likely because of low power.

From a lookup of the germline V gene (reference sequence), CDR1 and CDR2 are MNHEY and SMNVEV. Trimming removed 7 bases from V and 6 bases from J; the gene matches leave 9 bases unexplained. The CDR3, from cysteine to phenylalanine, totals 14 residues. The DNA shown is the 42-base CDR3, in frame from base 1. The CDR3 regions of human TCRbeta chains were analyzed by immunosequencing. In the source study's methods: TCRs in the repertoires were compared against a reference library of SARS-CoV-2-specific TCRs that had been generated with the MIRA antigen-specificity platform. Breadth was defined as the fraction of unique TCRs that were SARS-CoV-2-associated. Depth was defined as the fraction of total T cells that were SARS-CoV-2-associated. Each spike-specific TCR was assigned to its reactive spike region and to a CD4 or CD8 class using the MIRA data. Log10-transformed breadth and depth values were compared by one-way ANOVA with Sidak's multiple comparisons tests. Imported from immuneACCESS, the table was reduced by TCRdb to in-frame sequences with V and J called. These copies leave out some clones; in studies compared against another copy, an unresolved V gene accounts for under half, and the cause of the remainder is not known. The D gene and trimming were derived from the DNA, and the V and J assignments and clone size from that table. Recorded for this sample are 130,000 to 150,000 clones; roughly 89% of them occurred a single time. The ten largest clones represent 5.2% of the sample.

Interpreted using the paper, the time point label stands for: baseline before first vaccination. Samples from vaccinated people were obtained from the UK trials COV001 and COV002, which included a single-blind randomized controlled phase 2/3 trial of AZD1222 (ChAdOx1 nCoV-19) in healthy adults. For TCRbeta chain sequencing, PBMC samples from trial participants were taken at day 0 and at day 28 after the second dose. With respect to this clone: The clone's antigen remains unknown. No much larger clone exists at a distance of one base, and base qualities are not known.

The clonotype comes from an adult in good health. The specimen comprised peripheral blood, sampled on day 0 of AZD1222 vaccination. The V and J segments used are TRBV27 and TRBJ2-7; 10 bases in the junction line up with TRBD1. The CDR3: CASKVGTGVVEQYF. The DNA reads TGTGCCAGCAAGGTGGGGACAGGGGTTGTCGAGCAGTACTTC.